This note documents a single T cell receptor beta chain sequence. Antigen unknown. Sample-barcoded 5' priming and a J-beta primer mix drove a second PCR of roughly 7 to 11 cycles. All cDNA molecules were each tagged by a template-switch adaptor with 12 random nucleotides. TCRdb processed the 5' RACE reads anew with MiXCR; each CDR3 protein has one entry. The data hold around 1.7 million distinct CDR3 sequences, with roughly 27% observed a single time. The sample originates from a study of blood T cells in healthy people across ages. Study-wide findings and caveats: Lack of knowledge of donor CMV status possibly confounded expanded clonotype changes. Age showed a roughly linear inverse relationship with TCR beta diversity per million T cells.

Isolation yielded PBMCs, at least 6 million per sample, in every case. The CDR3 consists of 12 residues. Germline CDR1 reads SQVTM; CDR2 reads ANQGSEA. With V trimmed by 6 bases and J by 9 bases, 8 bases remained unmatched. The TCR originated in a woman aged 25-40 years in good health. J is TRBJ2-5 and V is TRBV29-1; 9 bases align to TRBD1. What was sequenced was blood. The chain's CDR3 is CSVTGQGFSQYF. The CDR3 region has the DNA TGCAGCGTGACGGGACAGGGATTTTCCCAGTACTTC.